Below, 7 T cell receptor beta chains from the same sample are listed, as sequenced in a study of blood T cell repertoires in COVID-19. Measured with immunoSEQ multiplex PCR; TCRdb has only the in-frame clones, and not every one. The sample lists about 440,000 clones, more than 70% seen once, with about 12% in the top ten. Sequencing used peripheral blood. The receptors originated from a woman aged 50 to 60 with COVID-19, enrolled during active disease.

The chain recombines TRBV24-1 with TRBJ2-1; TRBD1 matches at 7 bases. The CDR3 covers 13 residues. Unmatched junction bases numbered 2, after V lost 5 bases and J lost 5 bases. CDR1 KGHDR and CDR2 SFDVKD come from the germline V gene. The CDR3 here is CATSGGTDNEQFF. DNA for the CDR3: TGTGCCACCAGTGGGGGGACAGACAATGAGCAGTTCTTC.

The chain carries TRBV28 and TRBJ1-1; the match to TRBD1 covers 7 bases. This CDR3 has 15 amino acids. Germline lookup yields CDR1 MDHEN and CDR2 SYDVKM. V was clipped by 6 bases and J by 5 bases; unmatched bases: 12. The CDR3 DNA is TGTGCCAGCAGAGGCGCCCGACAGGGAGGAACTGAAGCTTTCTTT. Translating gives CASRGARQGGTEAFF. The full variable domain, completed using reference TRBV28 and TRBJ1-1, is DVKVTQSSRYLVKRTGEKVFLECVQDMDHENMFWYRQDPGLGLRLIYFSYDVKMKEKGDIPEGYSVSREKKERFSLILESASTNQTSMYLCASRGARQGGTEAFFGQGTRLTVV.

This clone occurred once. The chain combines TRBV24-1 with TRBJ2-7; TRBD1 aligns across 7 bases. The CDR3 runs 13 residues. Germline assignment: CDR1 KGHDR and CDR2 SFDVKD. Trimming at V came to 4 bases and at J to 3 bases, leaving 2 bases not matched to a gene. CDR3 nucleotide sequence: TGTGCCACCAGTGACTGGGACAGCTACGAGCAGTACTTC. Its translation: CATSDWDSYEQYF.

The genes are TRBV27 and TRBJ1-1; 9 bases agree with TRBD1. CDR1 and CDR2 from the germline V gene are MNHEY and SMNVEV (reference sequence). Trimming at V came to 4 bases and at J to 5 bases, leaving 11 bases not matched to a gene. This CDR3 has 16 residues. The CDR3 here is CASSSTGGWRGTEAFF. CDR3 bases: TGTGCCAGCAGTTCCACAGGGGGCTGGCGAGGGACTGAAGCTTTCTTT.

A single count supports this clone. V gene TRBV10-3 combines with J gene TRBJ1-1, with unresolved D. This CDR3 spans 15 amino acids. CDR1 ENHRY and CDR2 SYGVKD come from the germline V gene. V dropped 3 bases and J dropped 9 bases, with 20 bases sitting between them. This CDR3 reads CAISDPRRGPEQAFF. CDR3 DNA sequence: TGTGCCATCAGTGACCCCCGGAGAGGGCCGGAGCAAGCTTTCTTT.

The chain is built from TRBV6-5 and TRBJ1-3, with D perhaps TRBD1 (5 bases). The V gene's germline CDR1 is MNHEY and CDR2 SVGAGI. CDR3 length: 14 residues. Trimming pared 8 bases from V and 0 bases from J, leaving 11 bases between. The CDR3 DNA follows: TGTGCCAGCGGACCAGGGTACTCTGGAAACACCATATATTTT. It encodes CASGPGYSGNTIYF.

The rearrangement joins TRBV10-3 to TRBJ1-2, with TRBD1 identical over 9 bases. CDR1 and CDR2 from the germline V gene are ENHRY and SYGVKD. CDR3 length: 15 residues. The junction had 12 bases not matched to a gene; V was cut back by 5 bases and J by 8 bases. Written as DNA, the CDR3 is TGTGCCATCAGTAACTTACAGGGGGCGGCCGAAGGCTACACCTTC. It is translated as CAISNLQGAAEGYTF.